This T cell receptor (beta chain) was obtained from a study of T cells after yellow fever vaccination. Study findings and constraints: After the booster, 96% of CD4 and about nine tenths of CD8 primary-response clones were re-detected. Repertoires sorted by FACS could include abundant clonotypes that are contaminants from the bulk population. Relatively few clonotypes were ones that appeared in both CD4 and CD8 compartments. The secondary response was weaker but peaked faster, day 5 versus 15.

MiXCR, run by TCRdb on the 5' RACE reads, gives a single entry per CDR3 protein. The data hold a few hundred thousand distinct CDR3 sequences, with about 4% observed a single time. As concerns this clonotype: No antigen is known for it.

The CDR3 is 17 amino acids. Germline values: CDR1 SGHTA, CDR2 FQGNSA. Trimming removed 1 base from V and 0 bases from J; junction bases left unmatched: 5. The V call is TRBV7-2, the J call TRBJ2-1; 8 bases match TRBD2. The sequence came from a man aged 18-30 years who received the YFV17D yellow fever vaccine. This material consisted of PBMCs, taken 5 days after the yellow fever booster vaccination. As DNA, the CDR3 is TGTGCCAGCAGCTTAGTATACGGGGGGGACTCCTACAATGAGCAGTTCTTC. Its protein product is CASSLVYGGDSYNEQFF.